The 21 T cell receptor beta chains in this list originate from one sample, sequenced in a study of T cell responses to AZD1222 COVID-19 vaccine. Assay: immunoSEQ multiplex PCR; the TCRdb copy retains only in-frame clones and omits some. This sample has 130,000 to 150,000 clones, with around 88% found just once. The sequences come from peripheral blood, collected on day 0 of MenACWY control vaccination. These TCRs come from an adult in good health.

The chain joins TRBV27 to TRBJ1-2; TRBD1 aligns across 10 bases. J gave up 0 bases and V 3 bases, and 10 bases lay outside the gene matches. CDR3 size: 18 residues. Per the germline V gene, CDR1 is MNHEY and CDR2 is SMNVEV (reference sequence). CDR3 sequence reads: CASSFTAGTGVSNYGYTF. DNA of the CDR3: TGTGCCAGCAGTTTCACCGCCGGGACAGGGGTTTCTAACTATGGCTACACCTTC.

V gene TRBV11-2 combines with J gene TRBJ2-5, with 8 bases lining up with TRBD2. V trimming: 4 bases; J trimming: 5 bases; junction bases outside the gene matches: 12. This CDR3 has 16 residues. CDR1 and CDR2 (germline): SGHAT, FQNNGV. CDR3 nucleotides: TGTGCCAGCAGCTACCTAGGCGCGGGGGGTGGGGAGACCCAGTACTTC. This gives the protein CASSYLGAGGGETQYF.

This rearrangement joins TRBV30 to TRBJ2-3; D is possibly TRBD2 (5 bases). V was shortened by 0 bases and J by 1 base, with 14 bases between the two germline ends. The CDR3 contains 16 residues. From germline, CDR1 is GTSNPN and CDR2 SVGIG (reference sequence). The CDR3 protein is CAWSVRGRWGTDTQYF. In DNA form, the CDR3 reads TGTGCCTGGAGTGTACGGGGTAGGTGGGGCACAGATACGCAGTATTTT.

The chain links TRBV18 to TRBJ1-2; 9 nucleotides line up with TRBD1. The CDR3 sequence is 14 residues long. V trimming: 3 bases; J trimming: 7 bases; junction bases outside the gene matches: 6. Germline V CDR1 and CDR2: KGHSH, LQKENI. CDR3: CASSPDRGIGGYTF. The CDR3 DNA follows: TGTGCCAGCTCACCCGACAGGGGGATAGGTGGCTACACCTTC.

The CDR3 here is CATSIDGYEQYF. CDR3 nucleotide sequence: TGTGCCACCAGCATCGATGGCTACGAGCAGTACTTC. The chain employs TRBV15 and TRBJ2-7; D is unresolved. Germline loops: CDR1 LNHNV, CDR2 YYDKDF (reference sequence). Trimming removed 4 bases at V and 3 bases at J, with 7 bases between. The CDR3 covers 12 residues.

V and J are TRBV19 and TRBJ1-5, with TRBD1 as a possible D gene (6 bases). The germline V and J ends were trimmed by 2 bases and 4 bases, with 12 bases remaining between them. Germline V gene data show CDR1 as LNHDA and CDR2 as SQIVND (reference sequence). This CDR3 spans 15 amino acids. Here the CDR3 DNA reads TGTGCCAGTAGTATATTGGACAGAGGTAATCAGCCCCAGCATTTT. Residues: CASSILDRGNQPQHF.

The chain carries TRBV19 and TRBJ2-3, with D unresolved. The CDR3 extends over 11 amino acids. The V and J ends lost 7 bases and 7 bases respectively, with 9 bases between them. From germline, CDR1 is LNHDA and CDR2 SQIVND (reference sequence). CDR3 nucleotides: TGTGCCAGTACTGACACCTATACGCAGTATTTT. Translation gives CASTDTYTQYF.

The gene calls are TRBV7-2 and TRBJ2-7; D is unresolved. Trimming removed 4 bases from V and 3 bases from J, with 7 bases in between. The length of the CDR3 is 12 residues. Germline CDR1 and CDR2: SGHTA and FQGNSA. CDR3 protein: CASSYGYYEQYF. The CDR3 coding sequence is TGTGCCAGCAGCTACGGCTACTACGAGCAGTACTTC.

V is TRBV7-8 and J is TRBJ1-2; D uncertain. Looked up from germline, CDR1 is SGHVS and CDR2 is FQNEAQ. This CDR3 region has 12 residues. The CDR3 sequence is CASARTTMGYTF. DNA of the CDR3: TGTGCTTCCGCTCGGACGACTATGGGCTACACCTTC.

V gene TRBV28 combines with J gene TRBJ2-1, with D unresolved. Trimming left V 5 bases short and J 8 bases short, with 16 bases between. CDR1 MDHEN and CDR2 SYDVKM come from the germline V gene. This CDR3 spans 14 amino acids. The CDR3 here is CASSLSLYDDEQFF. The DNA for the CDR3 is TGTGCCAGCAGTCTCTCCCTATACGACGATGAGCAGTTCTTC.

This clone showed up just a few times. CDR3 in amino acids: CASSRGLAGFEELFF. The CDR3 DNA follows: TGTGCCAGCAGCCGTGGACTAGCGGGTTTTGAGGAGCTGTTTTTT. This sequence joins TRBV6-5 and TRBJ2-2, with 11 bases aligning to TRBD2. Germline CDR1 and CDR2: MNHEY and SVGAGI. V trimming: 6 bases; J trimming: 10 bases; junction bases outside the gene matches: 10. The CDR3 has 15 amino acids.

The chain combines TRBV11-3 with TRBJ1-1; D gene ambiguous. Germline values: CDR1 SGHNT, CDR2 YENEEA. The CDR3 extends over 14 amino acids. Trimming removed 5 bases from V and 4 bases from J, with 14 bases in between. DNA for the CDR3: TGTGCCAGCAGCCCCGACGGGGAGGGCACTGAAGCTTTCTTT. This sequence encodes CASSPDGEGTEAFF.

This clone was recorded only once. The DNA for the CDR3 is TGTGCCAGCAGTGAAGAAAGGGGTTTGACTGGAAACACCATATATTTT. It specifies CASSEERGLTGNTIYF. The chain uses TRBV2 and TRBJ1-3; weak D call: TRBD1 (5 bases). Germline CDR1 SNHLY, CDR2 FYNNEI. This CDR3 region has 16 residues. V shed 1 base and J shed 2 bases, with 12 bases lying between them.

The rearrangement links TRBV30 to TRBJ2-2; 10 nucleotides match TRBD2. Germline CDR1 GTSNPN, CDR2 SVGIG (reference sequence). The CDR3 sequence is 16 residues long. Losses at the gene ends were 0 bases for V and 5 bases for J; bases not matched to a gene: 6. The CDR3 DNA follows: TGTGCCTGGAGTGTAGGTTCTAGCGGGAGAACCGGGGAGCTGTTTTTT. Protein: CAWSVGSSGRTGELFF.

This clone was seen only once. V usage is TRBV7-9 and J usage is TRBJ2-1; TRBD1 aligns across 11 bases. J lost 7 bases, V lost 5 bases, and 7 bases had no gene match. This CDR3 has 15 residues. Germline V gives CDR1 SEHNR, CDR2 FQNEAQ (reference sequence). The CDR3 spells CASSTGQGARNEQFF. In nucleotides, the CDR3 is TGTGCCAGCAGCACCGGACAGGGGGCAAGGAATGAGCAGTTCTTC. Full variable domain (missing parts from reference TRBV7-9 and TRBJ2-1): DTGVSQNPRHKITKRGQNVTFRCDPISEHNRLYWYRQTLGQGPEFLTYFQNEAQLEKSRLLSDRFSAERPKGSFSTLEIQRTEQGDSAMYLCASSTGQGARNEQFFGPGTRLTVL.

This rearrangement joins TRBV5-6 to TRBJ1-3; no clear D gene. The CDR3 sequence is 15 residues long. The V end lost 4 bases, the J end lost 0 bases, and 11 bases lay between the germline ends. Germline V gene sequence: CDR1 SGHDT, CDR2 YYEEEE. CDR3 sequence reads: CASSARRISGNTIYF. For the CDR3, the DNA is TGTGCCAGCAGCGCCAGAAGAATCTCTGGAAACACCATATATTTT.

The chain uses TRBV18 and TRBJ1-1; no firm D call. Germline-derived CDR1 and CDR2 are KGHSH and LQKENI. This CDR3 is built from 15 residues. V was clipped by 5 bases and J by 1 base, with 14 bases between them. CDR3 DNA sequence: TGTGCCAGCTCATCACAAACGGGCCCGAACACTGAAGCTTTCTTT. Amino acids: CASSSQTGPNTEAFF.

A note on this clone: At one end the junction does not follow the germline gene, possibly because of a read error. The chain employs TRBV18 and TRBJ2-7; 8 bases line up with TRBD1. The CDR3 covers 14 residues. Germline CDR1 and CDR2: KGHSH and LQKENI. The CDR3 sequence is CASSPQGGRYEQYF. The CDR3 DNA sequence: TGTGCCAGCTCGCCACAGGGGGGTCGGTACGAGCAGTACTTC.

The chain carries TRBV5-1 and TRBJ2-6; D may be TRBD1 (6 bases). CDR3 length: 16 amino acids. V was pared by 4 bases and J by 2 bases, with 13 bases between. In germline, CDR1 is SGHRS, CDR2 YFSETQ. CDR3 loop: CASSAVTGTGANVLTF. In DNA, the CDR3 is TGCGCCAGCAGCGCCGTCACAGGGACTGGGGCCAACGTCCTGACTTTC.

This rearrangement joins TRBV5-5 to TRBJ2-7; TRBD1 agrees at 10 bases. The CDR3 has 16 residues. Losses at the gene ends were 0 bases for V and 6 bases for J; bases not matched to a gene: 9. CDR1 is SGHKS and CDR2 is YYEKEE in the germline V gene (reference sequence). The CDR3 DNA reads as TGTGCCAGCAGCTTGGAATTGGGACAGGGGTTTGGCGAGCAGTACTTC. Its protein product is CASSLELGQGFGEQYF. Full variable domain (missing parts from reference TRBV5-5 and TRBJ2-7): DAGVTQSPTHLIKTRGQQVTLRCSPISGHKSVSWYQQVLGQGPQFIFQYYEKEERGRGNFPDRFSARQFPNYSSELNVNALLLGDSALYLCASSLELGQGFGEQYFGPGTRLTVT.

V is TRBV5-5 and J is TRBJ2-7, with 11 bases matching TRBD2. CDR3 length: 17 residues. Germline V gives CDR1 SGHKS, CDR2 YYEKEE (reference sequence). The V and J ends lost 1 base and 2 bases, in that order; junction bases with no gene match: 8. The CDR3 here is CASSLFTSGSYPYEQYF. DNA for the CDR3: TGTGCCAGCAGCTTGTTCACTAGCGGGAGTTATCCCTACGAGCAGTACTTC.